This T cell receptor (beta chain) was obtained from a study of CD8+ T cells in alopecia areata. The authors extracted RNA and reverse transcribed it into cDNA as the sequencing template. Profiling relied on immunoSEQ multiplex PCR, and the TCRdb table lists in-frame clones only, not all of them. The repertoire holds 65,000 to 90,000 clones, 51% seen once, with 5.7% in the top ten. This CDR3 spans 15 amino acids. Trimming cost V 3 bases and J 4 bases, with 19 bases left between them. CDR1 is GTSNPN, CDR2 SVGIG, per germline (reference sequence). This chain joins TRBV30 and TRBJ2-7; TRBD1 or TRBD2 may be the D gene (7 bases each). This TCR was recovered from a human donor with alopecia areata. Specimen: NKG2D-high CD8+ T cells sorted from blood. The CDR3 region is CAWRRPGGLSYEQYF. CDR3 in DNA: TGTGCCTGGAGGCGGCCAGGGGGACTATCTTACGAGCAGTACTTC.